This TCR beta chain appears in the sequencing data of a study of graft-versus-host responses after intestinal transplantation. Study-level background: Transplant types were multivisceral, liver-intestinal, or isolated intestinal. Whole-study findings and limits: Detection of GvH clones occurred in recipient marrow, and some had their first appearance in ileum or blood.

On this clone itself: Its target is not known.

Unmatched junction bases numbered 7, after V lost 5 bases and J lost 6 bases. CDR1 is MDHEN and CDR2 is SYDVKM in the germline V gene. This CDR3 region has 14 residues. TCRdb keeps only in-frame clones here, not all; method: immunoSEQ multiplex PCR. The profile shows around 99,000 clones, 87% of them singletons. This clonotype originated in a human donor who was the organ donor for an intestinal transplant. V and J are TRBV28 and TRBJ1-2; 9 positions match TRBD1. The sample here was unstimulated CD4+ T cells sorted from spleen or lymph node cells, taken before transplant. CDR3 in DNA: TGTGCCAGCAGTCCTCCCCGGACAGGGGATGGCTACACCTTC. Protein: CASSPPRTGDGYTF.